Here is one T cell receptor beta chain with its context. Its cognate antigen is unknown. The data were taken from a study of naive CD8 T cells in extremely preterm neonates. Some clones are missing from TCRdb's copy, which holds only in-frame ones; the method was immunoSEQ multiplex PCR. The sample gives fewer than 25,000 clones, around 88% of which show up once; around 0.89% is in the top ten. Extremely preterm deliveries at roughly 22-28 weeks of gestation provided the preterm samples. Per sample, roughly 17,000 to 110,000 naive CD8+ cells were sorted. The CDR3 spans 15 residues. CDR1 MGHRA and CDR2 YSYEKL come from the germline V gene. Trimming pared 4 bases from V and 5 bases from J, leaving 17 bases between. Whole-study results and caveats: Compared with older groups, preterm CDR3s were shorter, with fewer N additions and less trimming. Productive template counts varied among preterm samples, a noted limitation.

This clonotype originated in a boy who was born preterm. Sequencing was done on a sample of naive CD8+ T cells from cord blood. The chain uses TRBV4-1 and TRBJ2-5, with D unclear. The CDR3 reads CASSLAFRESETQYF. The CDR3 region has the DNA TGCGCCAGCAGCCTCGCCTTTAGAGAATCTGAGACCCAGTACTTC.